This T cell receptor beta chain was captured by sequencing in a study of blood T cell repertoires in COVID-19. Across the study: T cells, B-cell-depleted T cells, or PBMCs supplied cDNA or gDNA.

The length of the CDR3 is 17 residues. V shed 0 bases and J shed 3 bases, with 15 bases lying between them. Looked up from germline, CDR1 is LGHDT and CDR2 is YNNKEL (reference sequence). Clones were read by immunoSEQ multiplex PCR, and TCRdb kept only the in-frame ones, dropping some. This table holds a few hundred thousand clones, nearly 90% found once. The study drew participants aged roughly 18 to 89 years from about two dozen US areas. Assignments of participants to cohorts depended upon their own reported clinical history. Cohort 3 recovery required two negative PCRs, clearance, or symptom resolution.

This receptor was identified in a woman in her thirties who had recovered from COVID-19. Sequencing was done on a sample of PBMCs or T cells enriched from blood (not recorded which). The V call is TRBV3-1 (or the pseudogene TRBV3-2), the J call TRBJ2-4; TRBD1 might be the D (5 bases). The CDR3 bases are TGTGCCAGCAGCCAAGATTCCAGGGCCAAGGTCAAAAACATTCAGTACTTC. Its translation: CASSQDSRAKVKNIQYF.